This TCR beta chain was found in a study of cytomegalovirus exposure and HLA in healthy donors (dated 2017 in TCRdb). As for the study more broadly: According to an earlier analysis of around 600 of the donors, about 179 million T cells yielded approximately 120 million unique TCR beta sequences and 250 to 350 Gb of sequence data. Approximately 310 gigabases of sequencing data and tens of millions of unique TCR sequences were included in an early release covering around 650 HLA-typed donors. Of the 300 to 500 genotyped donors, approximately 81% were placed in the genetic ancestry cluster associated with self-reported Caucasian donors. The study was designed to test whether signatures of past pathogen exposure could be identified by cataloging public T cell receptors. The study used immunosequencing to profile the T cell repertoires of 666 subjects and linked those repertoires to cytomegalovirus serostatus. Along with the roughly 670-subject first cohort, a separate validation cohort of over a hundred different subjects was used. The study combined high-throughput TCR immunosequencing, statistical association of individual TCRs with disease status, and machine learning to predict cytomegalovirus infection status. A later analysis re-examined previously published TCR beta repertoires from several hundred donors and added high-resolution HLA genotyping to investigate patterns of TCR occurrence. The later analysis used no new phenotypic data to find candidate immune exposures, relying instead on TCR beta sequences and their occurrence across donors. In an earlier analysis of a few hundred of the donors, high-throughput TCR beta sequencing was used to judge whether each TCR beta V gene segment behaved as functional or pseudogenic. Donor age, sex, ethnicity and CMV serostatus were compiled together with the repertoire data. A later genetic analysis used genome-wide SNP genotypes for 398 of the 666 donors, treating that subset as a discovery cohort. All discovery cohort repertoires had been generated on a single sequencing platform. Both class I and class II loci were covered by HLA typing, at four-digit resolution. Typing coverage differed by locus: A, B, C, DRB1 and DQB1 were typed in roughly 620-630 donors, DQA1 in about 550, DPA1 in 600 to 610, and DPB1 in 400 to 480. Because of strong linkage in the cohort, roughly 5 DR-DQ haplotypes were treated as single units for association and clustering. Across approximately 400 genotyped donors of the cohort, an average of about 200,000 unique TCR beta nucleotide sequences per donor were sequenced, and roughly 20% of those sequences were non-productive. Beyond this particular receptor, the publication reports: A total of around 150 TCR beta chains were listed by the study as associated with cytomegalovirus. When HLA alleles, especially DR and DQ, strongly co-occurred, attributing TCR associations to individual alleles was difficult. In a later analysis, several top co-occurrence clusters were reported to appear linked to parvovirus B19, influenza, CMV and Epstein-Barr virus. Across donors, most TCR sequences were observed very rarely, whereas some public TCRs were present in many individuals. The presence/absence analyses assumed that sequencing depth was roughly uniform across donors, and that assumption may not be true. The cohort was sequenced for TCR beta chains only, and without alpha or paired-chain data the features that could be detected were limited. Because counts were too low, 15 to 20 rarely observed V segments, including chromosome 9 orphons, were excluded from the earlier analysis of fewer than 650 of the donors. According to a later analysis, TCR association rates differed among HLA loci, with DRB1 alleles showing the most associated TCRs and HLA-C alleles showing the fewest. Because HLA typing was unavailable for some donors at each locus, only the typed subset was used in association tests. In a later analysis, HLA-associated TCR beta chains were found to be more clonally expanded and to have lower generation probabilities than equally common non-associated chains. A later analysis associated about 16,000 TCR beta sequences with specific HLA alleles at a false discovery rate of 0.05. Broadly in line with IMGT annotations, most TCR beta V segments showed up in productive rearrangements about 87% or about 30% of the time in an earlier analysis of approximately 600 of the donors. Correlated functional status among segregating V segments might reflect linkage disequilibrium, but an unknown experimental factor could not be ruled out. Most CMV-associated TCR beta chains appeared to be HLA-restricted in a later analysis, and the HLA associations seemed to be driven largely by CMV exposure. In vitro tests confirmed that a few of the cytomegalovirus-associated TCR beta chains recognize cytomegalovirus antigens. A later genetic analysis reported fewer N-insertions in productive TCRs among donors in an Asian-associated ancestry cluster than the roughly 620-donor mean. For the cohort, immune exposure information was limited to CMV serostatus. It was suggested by the authors that the approach could potentially be generalized to other disease states and immunological phenotypes. The classifier was reported to diagnose cytomegalovirus status with high specificity and sensitivity in both the original and validation cohorts. The 87-base-pair reads could not distinguish some IMGT-functional V segments, including TRBV6-2 and TRBV6-3, so those segments were excluded. A group of highly shared sequence variants was considered likely to be a technical artifact of the sequencing pipeline. V-gene and J-gene trimming of TCR beta chains was associated with a missense DCLRE1C variant in a later genetic analysis, and the association was replicated in an independent cohort. A further reported finding was that TCR beta sequences accurately predicted the HLA-A and HLA-B alleles for most subjects in the first cohort.

The cohort was made up of approximately 670 healthy bone marrow donors. At the time of sampling, every cohort member was nominally healthy, though immune exposures that went unrecorded were likely present. The donor tested CMV seronegative, placing the donor among the 350 or so seronegative members of the cohort. A peripheral blood sample was provided by each donor, and peripheral blood mononuclear cells were used for TCR beta sequencing. Genomic DNA extraction from the blood cell samples was performed with the Qiagen DNeasy Blood Extraction Kit. This clone was recorded once. Its antigen specificity is not known. It has no much larger one-base neighbor in the sample; base qualities were not kept. Preparation of the library involved the immunoSEQ multiplex PCR assay. For the multiplex PCR, a mixture combining 60 forward primers for TCR Vbeta segments and 13 reverse primers for TCR Jbeta segments was used. Amplification of the CDR3 region of rearranged TCR beta genes was performed with a multiplex PCR assay on genomic DNA. The amplified TCR beta libraries were sequenced on the Illumina HiSeq System as 87-base-pair reads. As for how the authors treated the data: In a later analysis, roughly 80 million unique TCR beta chains were counted across the roughly 610 repertoires, and approximately 9.9 million of these chains were shared by at least two donors. To remove PCR and sequencing errors, raw reads were error-corrected and collapsed into unique sequences using a nearest-neighbor algorithm that merged closely related sequences. Alignment of CDR3 sequences to IMGT reference sequences was used to assign V, D and J gene segments. For a sequence to be retained, at least a six-nucleotide match to both a V gene segment and a J gene segment was required. A rearrangement was called productive if the CDR3 had no stop codons and remained in frame with V and J, and every other rearrangement was called non-productive. CDR3 was defined according to IMGT convention as the region running from the second conserved V-encoded cysteine to the conserved J-encoded phenylalanine. Sequences without an unambiguous match to a single V gene segment were excluded from the earlier analysis of about 640 of the donors. In an earlier analysis of several hundred of the donors, V segments were called functional above 56.7% productive rearrangements and were called segregating when the between-donor standard deviation exceeded 5%. A statistical classification framework was built to diagnose cytomegalovirus status from the catalog of TCR beta chain sequences. A later analysis assigned V and J genes by comparing TCR nucleotide sequences with IMGT/GENE-DB human TR gene sequences. A later analysis assigned CDR3 sequences and most-parsimonious VDJ recombination scenarios with the TCRdist pipeline. A later analysis defined each TCR beta chain by its CDR3 amino acid sequence plus V-gene family, and excluded reads lacking a unique V-gene family. A later analysis removed 592 highly shared, low-generation-probability nucleotide sequences to deal with suspected cross-contamination and a sequencing artifact. A later analysis calculated a clonal expansion index for each public chain from normalized within-repertoire ranks of inferred template counts. Generation probabilities in a later analysis came from a VDJ recombination model fitted to out-of-frame rearrangements, and those results were checked against IGoR. A later analysis scored TCR-TCR, TCR-HLA and TCR-CMV co-occurrence with hypergeometric tests, applying a repertoire-size bias correction to TCR pairs. A later analysis estimated false discovery rates by permuting HLA or CMV assignments 20 times. A later analysis grouped co-occurring TCRs with DBSCAN, adding TCRdist sequence similarity when clustering within HLA-allele-positive subsets. Co-occurrence clustering excluded repertoires with fewer than 30,000 or more than 120,000 public chains, plus five with anomalous nucleotide sharing. Sourced from immuneACCESS, this table was stored by TCRdb with only in-frame sequences that have V and J called. A share of the clones is absent; for the studies checked, an unresolved V gene accounts for under half, and the remainder has no known explanation. For V, J and clone size, that table is used; D and trimming come from the DNA. A total of approximately 88,000 clones appear in this sample, around 77% of them only once. The ten largest clones capture more than 3.5% of the sample.

Compared with germline, V lacks 0 bases and J lacks 0 bases; bases without a gene match: 2. According to the germline V gene, CDR1 reads SNHLY and CDR2 reads FYNNEI. The CDR3 starts with the cysteine, ends with the phenylalanine, and has 16 residues. The CDR3 DNA has 48 bases and is translated from base 1. The origin of this receptor is a young man in good health and CMV-seronegative. The V and J segments used are TRBV2 and TRBJ2-1, with TRBD2 identical over 7 junction bases. The sequencing sample was made of PBMCs. The CDR3 loop reads CASSEAQRGSYNEQFF. The nucleotide sequence reads as follows: TGTGCCAGCAGTGAAGCACAGCGGGGCTCCTACAATGAGCAGTTCTTC.